This T cell receptor beta chain is from a study of T cell responses to AZD1222 COVID-19 vaccine. Study-wide context: Second doses that came at about 4 or about 12 weeks were put together. Points from the study as a whole: Compared with day 0, the breadth and depth of the Spike-specific TCR repertoire rose significantly after two doses of AZD1222. In a largely white British group with more females than males, clonal diversity was possibly underestimated. Nearly half of spike-specific TCRs reportedly target variant regions that are unmutated in the B.1.351 and B.1.1.7 variants.

Note on this clone: Antigen specificity is unknown.

Method: immunoSEQ multiplex PCR; TCRdb's copy keeps in-frame clones and lacks some. This sample has some 100,000 clones, with roughly 89% found just once. Trimming removed 6 bases at V and 5 bases at J, with 13 bases between. Looked up from germline, CDR1 is MNHEY and CDR2 is SVGEGT. The CDR3 is made up of 14 amino acids. The receptor was derived from an adult in good health. Sequenced here: peripheral blood, sampled on day 0 of AZD1222 vaccination. The rearrangement uses TRBV6-2 or TRBV6-3 and TRBJ2-2; a possible D gene is TRBD2 (5 bases). The CDR3 nucleotides read TGTGCCAGCAGCGAAACTAGAGGAACCGGGGAGCTGTTTTTT. Translated, it gives CASSETRGTGELFF.